One sample yielded the 25 T cell receptor beta chains listed below, sequenced in a study of patients and donors after allogeneic stem cell transplantation. TCRdb passed the RT-PCR reads through MiXCR, listing each CDR3 protein once. The table records 920,000 or so distinct CDR3 sequences, about a sixth of them present only once. Specimen: blood, either unsorted or a sorted T cell fraction (not recorded which). The receptors were sampled from a human donor who was either an allogeneic HSCT recipient or a stem cell or donor lymphocyte infusion donor (not recorded which). It is not recorded whose cells these are; they may come from a transplant donor.

Written as DNA, the CDR3 is TGCGCCAGCAGCCAATTCTCGCAGGGGGATGGCTACACCTTC. Amino acids: CASSQFSQGDGYTF. V and J are TRBV4-1 and TRBJ1-2; 7 bases are a match to TRBD1. Germline assignment: CDR1 MGHRA and CDR2 YSYEKL. Losses at the gene ends were 2 bases for V and 6 bases for J; bases not matched to a gene: 6. This CDR3 contains 14 residues.

The sample holds a few counts of this clonotype. The genes are TRBV21-1 and TRBJ2-1. TRBV21-1 counts as a pseudogene. This CDR3 has 15 amino acids. CDR3 sequence: CASSKGLGPHNEQFF. In DNA form, the CDR3 reads TGTGCCAGCAGCAAGGGATTGGGTCCGCACAATGAGCAGTTCTTC.

The chain carries TRBV6-1 and TRBJ1-6, with TRBD1 matching 9 bases. Germline V gene sequence: CDR1 MNHNS, CDR2 SASEGT. The J segment lost 10 bases and the V segment lost 6 bases, leaving 7 bases of the junction unmatched. This CDR3 has 14 residues. The CDR3 is CASSATGGRSPLHF. The DNA of the CDR3 is TGTGCCAGCAGCGCTACAGGGGGCAGATCACCCCTCCACTTT.

This rearrangement joins TRBV27 to TRBJ2-3; TRBD1 is a possible D gene (5 bases). The CDR3 is made up of 13 amino acids. Germline values: CDR1 MNHEY, CDR2 SMNVEV (reference sequence). V was clipped by 6 bases and J by 2 bases, with 9 bases between them. CDR3 protein: CASRRQITDTQYF. CDR3 nucleotide sequence: TGTGCCAGCAGGCGACAGATCACAGATACGCAGTATTTT.

This clonotype was seen only a few times. CDR3 amino acids: CSARTPNTEAFF. Here the CDR3 DNA reads TGCAGTGCAAGGACACCTAACACTGAAGCTTTCTTT. The V and J genes are TRBV20-1 and TRBJ1-1; weak D call: TRBD1 (5 bases). In germline, CDR1 is DFQATT, CDR2 SNEGSKA (reference sequence). The germline V and J ends were trimmed by 6 bases and 2 bases, with 10 bases remaining between them. The CDR3 length is 12 residues.

There are a few counts of this clonotype. This chain uses TRBV5-5 with TRBJ1-1; D is uncertain. Germline V CDR1 and CDR2: SGHKS, YYEKEE (reference sequence). The CDR3 extends over 17 amino acids. Between the trimmed V and J ends, which lost 4 bases and 0 bases, there was a span of 19 bases. The CDR3 is CASSRSPTGIMNTEAFF. In DNA form, the CDR3 reads TGTGCCAGCAGCCGTAGCCCGACGGGAATAATGAACACTGAAGCTTTCTTT.

This clonotype was seen many times. This chain uses TRBV11-1 with TRBJ2-1; 12 nucleotides agree with TRBD1. V was clipped by 5 bases and J by 3 bases; unmatched bases: 8. CDR1 is SGHAT and CDR2 is FQDESV in the germline V gene (reference sequence). The CDR3 consists of 17 residues. The CDR3 coding sequence is TGTGCCAGCAGCCCTAGGGACAGGGGGCCCCTCTACAATGAGCAGTTCTTC. Residues: CASSPRDRGPLYNEQFF.

The V and J genes are TRBV11-3 and TRBJ1-1, with 7 bases fitting TRBD1. The trim removed 2 bases at V and 5 bases at J, leaving 11 bases unmatched. The CDR3 extends over 16 amino acids. CDR1 and CDR2 from the germline V gene are SGHNT and YENEEA. DNA for the CDR3: TGTGCCAGCAGCTTAAGTATAGGGGGCGGACCGACTGAAGCTTTCTTT. This sequence encodes CASSLSIGGGPTEAFF.

This rearrangement joins TRBV2 to TRBJ2-7; TRBD2 aligns across 7 bases. Looked up from germline, CDR1 is SNHLY and CDR2 is FYNNEI. Trimming took 2 bases from V and 3 from J; bases not matched to a gene: 4. CDR3 length: 14 amino acids. DNA of the CDR3: TGTGCCAGCAGTGAACAGGGAGGGAGCTACGAGCAGTACTTC. Amino acids: CASSEQGGSYEQYF.

The V gene is TRBV12-3 or TRBV12-4, the J gene TRBJ2-7, with 8 positions matching TRBD2. The CDR3 consists of 14 residues. The trim removed 7 bases at V and 2 bases at J, leaving 7 bases unmatched. The CDR3 sequence is CASNIAGPTYEQYF. CDR3 DNA: TGTGCCAGCAACATAGCGGGACCCACCTACGAGCAGTACTTC.

CDR3 in DNA: TGTGCCAGCAGCTTAGCGGAGTGGGCTTCTGAGCAGTTCTTC. It codes for CASSLAEWASEQFF. The rearrangement links TRBV7-7 to TRBJ2-1; D is unclear. The CDR3 has 14 amino acids. Between the trimmed V and J ends, which lost 0 bases and 9 bases, there was a span of 12 bases. CDR1 SSHAT and CDR2 FNYEAQ come from the germline V gene (reference sequence).

This clonotype was observed a few times. The J gene is TRBJ2-1, the V gene TRBV12-3 or TRBV12-4, with D possibly matching TRBD2 (6 bases). Trimming cost V 3 bases and J 7 bases, with 13 bases left between them. The CDR3 consists of 14 residues. The CDR3 protein is CASSLGTLLNEQFF. CDR3 nucleotide sequence: TGTGCCAGCAGTTTGGGGACTTTGTTAAATGAGCAGTTCTTC.

This clonotype was seen a few times. The rearrangement uses TRBV7-6 and TRBJ2-2; D remains unclear. V lost 5 bases and J lost 0, with 13 bases in between. CDR1 SGHVS and CDR2 FNYEAQ come from the germline V gene. The CDR3 totals 16 residues. The CDR3 nucleotides are TGTGCCAGCAGCACCACCTTCACAGCGAACACCGGGGAGCTGTTTTTT. Protein product: CASSTTFTANTGELFF.

This clonotype showed up just a few times. The chain carries TRBV6-5 and TRBJ2-3; D is possibly TRBD2 (6 bases). Germline CDR1 and CDR2: MNHEY and SVGAGI. Trimming stripped 0 bases from V and 0 bases from J, with 10 bases between. The length of the CDR3 is 16 residues. CDR3: CASSYSPSASTDTQYF. The CDR3 DNA follows: TGTGCCAGCAGTTACTCGCCTAGCGCTAGCACAGATACGCAGTATTTT.

This CDR3 reads CASSQPSGGYEQYF. CDR3 DNA: TGTGCCAGCAGCCAACCTAGCGGGGGATACGAGCAGTACTTC. The chain employs TRBV5-6 and TRBJ2-7, with 10 bases identical to TRBD2. Germline CDR1 SGHDT, CDR2 YYEEEE. The CDR3 runs 14 residues. Trimming cost V 4 bases and J 4 bases; bases outside gene matches: 5.

This clonotype turned up a few times. The chain has TRBV6-2 or TRBV6-3 and TRBJ2-1; D is possibly TRBD1 (5 bases). Germline V gene lookup returns CDR1 MNHEY and CDR2 SVGEGT. The V gene lost 7 bases and the J gene lost 0 bases, with 19 bases spanning the gap. The CDR3 sequence is 17 residues long. This CDR3 is CASNPQPSRGSYNEQFF. For the CDR3, the DNA is TGTGCCAGCAACCCGCAACCCAGTAGGGGCTCCTACAATGAGCAGTTCTTC.

This clonotype was found a few times. The rearrangement links TRBV29-1 to TRBJ2-5; 11 bases fit TRBD2. The CDR3 extends over 14 amino acids. The germline gives CDR1 SQVTM, CDR2 ANQGSEA. V dropped 6 bases and J dropped 0; count of bases not matched to a gene: 3. The DNA for the CDR3 is TGCAGCGTCGCGGGACTAGCGGACCAAGAGACCCAGTACTTC. Its protein product is CSVAGLADQETQYF.

This chain links TRBV15 with TRBJ2-1, with D maybe TRBD2 (7 bases). Deletions cut 1 base from V and 7 bases from J, with 14 bases between. CDR1 is LNHNV and CDR2 is YYDKDF in the germline V gene (reference sequence). The CDR3 spans 15 residues. The CDR3 is CATSRGGGASNEQFF. The CDR3 coding sequence is TGTGCCACCAGCAGAGGTGGGGGGGCCTCAAATGAGCAGTTCTTC. Combining the CDR3 with reference TRBV15 and TRBJ2-1 gives the whole variable domain DAMVIQNPRYQVTQFGKPVTLSCSQTLNHNVMYWYQQKSSQAPKLLFHYYDKDFNNEADTPDNFQSRRPNTSFCFLDIRSPGLGDTAMYLCATSRGGGASNEQFFGPGTRLTVL.

This clonotype was detected only a few times. This rearrangement joins TRBV29-1 to TRBJ1-1, with 8 bases fitting TRBD1. In germline, CDR1 is SQVTM, CDR2 ANQGSEA. This CDR3 is 14 amino acids long. The V segment lost 6 bases and the J segment 5 bases; nucleotides outside the gene matches: 11. CDR3 sequence: CSVAGGRGTTEAFF. CDR3 nucleotides: TGCAGCGTGGCAGGGGGCCGGGGAACGACTGAAGCTTTCTTT.

The genes are TRBV7-9 and TRBJ1-2; D is unresolved. The CDR3 spans 15 residues. Germline lookup yields CDR1 SEHNR and CDR2 FQNEAQ (reference sequence). The V end lost 1 base, the J end lost 7 bases, and 16 bases lay between the germline ends. The CDR3 nucleotides are TGTGCCAGCAGCTTAGTACCCGTCTGGTCAGGTGGCTACACCTTC. This translates into CASSLVPVWSGGYTF.

This clonotype appeared a few times. This sequence joins TRBV18 and TRBJ1-1; 9 nucleotides line up with TRBD1. The germline V gene has CDR1 KGHSH and CDR2 LQKENI. The CDR3 runs 15 residues. J lost 5 bases, V lost 3 bases, and 7 bases had no gene match. This CDR3 is CASSPGQGRGTEAFF. In DNA form, the CDR3 reads TGTGCCAGCTCACCGGGACAGGGAAGGGGGACTGAAGCTTTCTTT.

The chain combines TRBV10-3 with TRBJ2-5, with D hard to call. From germline, CDR1 is ENHRY and CDR2 SYGVKD. Trimming left V 3 bases short and J 3 bases short, with 8 bases between. This CDR3 is 13 amino acids long. CDR3 sequence reads: CAISESEEETQYF. DNA for the CDR3: TGTGCCATCAGTGAAAGCGAGGAAGAGACCCAGTACTTC.

The rearrangement uses TRBV29-1 and TRBJ2-4; 7 bases agree with TRBD1. The CDR3 extends over 14 amino acids. Germline V gene lookup returns CDR1 SQVTM and CDR2 ANQGSEA. V shed 7 bases and J 0 bases; nucleotides not matched to a gene: 6. CDR3 sequence (DNA): TGCAGCGCTAAGGGGGCGCTAGCCAAAAACATTCAGTACTTC. Translation gives CSAKGALAKNIQYF.

The J gene is TRBJ1-1, the V gene TRBV6-2 or TRBV6-3; D perhaps matches TRBD1 (6 bases). This CDR3 comprises 14 residues. CDR1 is MNHEY, CDR2 SVGEGT, per germline. Trimming left V 2 bases short and J 1 base short, with 8 bases between. The chain's CDR3 is CASSYTGWNTEAFF. CDR3 nucleotides: TGTGCCAGCAGTTACACAGGGTGGAACACTGAAGCTTTCTTT.

The chain carries TRBV29-1 and TRBJ1-4; weak D call: TRBD1 (5 bases). Germline-derived CDR1 and CDR2 are SQVTM and ANQGSEA. V was clipped by 4 bases and J by 7 bases, with 13 bases between them. This CDR3 region has 13 residues. The CDR3, as DNA: TGCAGCGTTGTATACAGGCTTTCTGAAAAACTGTTTTTT. Residues: CSVVYRLSEKLFF.